This entry lists 8 T cell receptor beta chains sequenced from one sample in a study of blood T cells in healthy people across ages. A second PCR, run for roughly 7 to 12 cycles, used a sample-barcoded 5' primer plus a J-beta primer mix. TCRdb ran MiXCR on the 5' RACE reads and lists one entry per CDR3 protein. This sample has 630,000 or so distinct CDR3 sequences, with roughly 30% found just once. Sequenced: blood. The receptors shown here come from a woman older than 75 in good health.

About this clonotype itself: One end of the junction fails to match germline, which may point to a read error. The CDR3 DNA follows: TGCACCAGCAGCCTCTCCGGGACAGGGCTCAACGAGCAGTATTTC. It codes for CTSSLSGTGLNEQYF. The chain has TRBV5-1 and TRBJ2-4; 9 positions agree with TRBD1. The CDR3 is 15 residues long. The germline CDR1 and CDR2 sequences are SGHRS and YFSETQ. Based on the CDR3 plus reference TRBV5-1 and TRBJ2-4, the full variable domain is KAGVTQTPRYLIKTRGQQVTLSCSPISGHRSVSWYQQTPGQGLQFLFEYFSETQRNKGNFPGRFSGRQFSNSRSEMNVSTLELGDSALYLCTSSLSGTGLNEQYFGAGTRLSVL.

This clonotype was seen ten or more times. V gene TRBV5-1 combines with J gene TRBJ2-1, with 13 bases identical to TRBD2. The CDR3 has 24 amino acids. CDR1 and CDR2 from the germline V gene are SGHRS and YFSETQ. Trimming at V came to 0 bases and at J to 0 bases, leaving 21 bases not matched to a gene. This CDR3 reads CASSLGPRGWTSGGPVSSYNEQFF. CDR3 DNA: TGCGCCAGCAGCTTGGGTCCGAGAGGCTGGACTAGCGGGGGCCCTGTAAGCTCCTACAATGAGCAGTTCTTC. Full variable domain (missing parts from reference TRBV5-1 and TRBJ2-1): KAGVTQTPRYLIKTRGQQVTLSCSPISGHRSVSWYQQTPGQGLQFLFEYFSETQRNKGNFPGRFSGRQFSNSRSEMNVSTLELGDSALYLCASSLGPRGWTSGGPVSSYNEQFFGPGTRLTVL.

This clonotype has at least ten counts. V gene TRBV21-1 combines with J gene TRBJ2-7; the DNA was not compared with TRBD1, the D call given in the table. TRBV21-1 is labeled a pseudogene. CDR3 length: 15 residues. The CDR3 DNA is TGTGCCAGCAGCAAAGGGACAGGGGGTTTTCTAGAGCAGTACTTC. Protein product: CASSKGTGGFLEQYF.

This clonotype was seen many times. V is TRBV28 and J is TRBJ2-3; 10 bases are a match to TRBD2. The CDR3 covers 16 residues. Per germline, CDR1 MDHEN and CDR2 SYDVKM. Trimming at V came to 10 bases and at J to 8 bases, leaving 18 bases not matched to a gene. CDR3 bases: TGTGCCACCCAGGCCCTTGAGCGGGGGGGCCGCGGTACGCAGTATTTT. Translation gives CATQALERGGRGTQYF. Combining the CDR3 with reference TRBV28 and TRBJ2-3 gives the whole variable domain DVKVTQSSRYLVKRTGEKVFLECVQDMDHENMFWYRQDPGLGLRLIYFSYDVKMKEKGDIPEGYSVSREKKERFSLILESASTNQTSMYLCATQALERGGRGTQYFGPGTRLTVL.

With respect to this clonotype: With a much larger clone just one base away, this may be a read error. In DNA form, the CDR3 reads TGTGCCAGCAGCTTAGCGCCGGGAAGTGAGGCCCCCCACTTT. Protein: CASSLAPGSEAPHF. V is TRBV7-2 and J is TRBJ1-6; no clear D gene. V dropped 0 bases and J dropped 18 bases, with 18 bases sitting between them. Germline CDR1 SGHTA, CDR2 FQGNSA. The CDR3 consists of 14 residues.

This clonotype was counted a few times. This may be a read error: a much more frequent sequence differs by one nucleotide. This sequence joins TRBV12-3 or TRBV12-4 and TRBJ2-1; D gene ambiguous. This CDR3 is 15 amino acids long. Trimming removed 5 bases from V and 5 bases from J, with 16 bases in between. CDR3 residues: CASSPPTLLHNEQFF. The CDR3 nucleotides are TGTGCCAGCAGTCCCCCGACTCTCCTCCACAATGAGCAGTTCTTC.

This clonotype was recorded at least ten times. V usage is TRBV12-3 or TRBV12-4 and J usage is TRBJ2-3; D gene unclear. The CDR3 loop spans 13 amino acids. The ends were cut back, 5 bases at V and 6 bases at J, with 12 bases in the middle. The CDR3 protein is CASSPSLPDTQYF. Here the CDR3 DNA reads TGTGCCAGCAGTCCCTCCCTTCCGGATACGCAGTATTTT.

This clonotype was counted many times. The V and J genes are TRBV7-2 and TRBJ2-1, with D perhaps given as TRBD1 or TRBD2 (5 bases each). CDR1 is SGHTA and CDR2 is FQGNSA in the germline V gene. V was shortened by 4 bases and J by 8 bases, with 15 bases between the two germline ends. The CDR3 runs to 14 residues. CDR3 residues: CASSSGTWGHEQFF. CDR3 DNA: TGTGCCAGCAGCTCAGGGACCTGGGGCCATGAGCAGTTCTTC.